The T cell receptor (beta chain) under discussion was sequenced for a study of cytomegalovirus exposure and HLA in healthy donors. For the study at large: The approximately 120 validation repertoires and the approximately 630 first-cohort repertoires shared a platform, a later analysis reported.

Germline loops: CDR1 KGHSH, CDR2 LQKENI. Trimming removed 3 bases from V and 1 base from J; junction bases left unmatched: 3. The CDR3 is 15 amino acids. The protocol was immunoSEQ multiplex PCR, while the TCRdb copy is restricted to in-frame clones and leaves out a portion. The sample gives under 140,000 clones, 89% of which show up once; approximately 1.9% is in the top ten. This clone was found a few times. The source is a woman aged 18-30 years in good health and CMV-seronegative. Material: PBMCs. The chain couples TRBV18 to TRBJ1-1; 9 bases agree with TRBD1. The CDR3 is CASSPVGQGNTEAFF. The CDR3 DNA follows: TGTGCCAGCTCACCGGTGGGACAGGGGAACACTGAAGCTTTCTTT.